This T cell receptor (beta chain) was captured by sequencing in a study of neoadjuvant nivolumab and ipilimumab in lung cancer. Study results and limitations: TCR richness and clonality were higher in tumors than adjacent uninvolved lung. TCR sequencing covered a small number of samples.

With regard to this clone: Its antigen is currently unknown.

CDR1 and CDR2 (germline): ENHRY, SYGVKD. The CDR3 has 16 amino acids. V lost 0 bases and J lost 2, with 10 bases in between. Assay used: immunoSEQ multiplex PCR; TCRdb lists only in-frame clones, some missing. This table holds over 20,000 clones, approximately 85% found once. The source is an adult with non-small cell lung cancer. This chain joins TRBV10-3 and TRBJ1-4; no reliable D call. Specimen: tumor tissue, collected after neoadjuvant nivolumab, alone or with ipilimumab, at or shortly before surgery. CDR3 residues: CAISESPGRTNEKLFF. CDR3 nucleotide sequence: TGTGCCATCAGTGAGTCGCCGGGAAGGACTAATGAAAAACTGTTTTTT.